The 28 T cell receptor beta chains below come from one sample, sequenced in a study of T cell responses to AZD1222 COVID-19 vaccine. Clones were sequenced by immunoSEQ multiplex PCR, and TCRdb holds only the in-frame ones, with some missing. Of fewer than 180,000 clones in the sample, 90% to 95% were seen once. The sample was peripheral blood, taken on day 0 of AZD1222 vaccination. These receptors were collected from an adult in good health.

The CDR3 DNA is TGTGCCAGCAGCAGGACAGGGGGAAGTGAGCAGTTCTTC. Protein: CASSRTGGSEQFF. J is TRBJ2-1 and V is TRBV12-3 or TRBV12-4; 10 bases are shared with TRBD1. The CDR3 loop spans 13 amino acids. V dropped 6 bases and J dropped 9; count of bases not matched to a gene: 5.

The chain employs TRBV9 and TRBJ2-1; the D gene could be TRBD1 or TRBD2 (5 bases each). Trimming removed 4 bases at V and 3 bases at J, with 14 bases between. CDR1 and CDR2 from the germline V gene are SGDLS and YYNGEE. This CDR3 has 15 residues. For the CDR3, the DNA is TGTGCCAGCAGCCCCGAGGGGTCGCGCTACAATGAGCAGTTCTTC. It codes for CASSPEGSRYNEQFF.

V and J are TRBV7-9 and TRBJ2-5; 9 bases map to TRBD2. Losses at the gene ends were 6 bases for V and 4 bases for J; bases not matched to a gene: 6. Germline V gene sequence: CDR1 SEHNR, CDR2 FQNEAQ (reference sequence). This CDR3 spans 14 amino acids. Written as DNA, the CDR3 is TGTGCCAGCAGTCCCCTAGCGGGAAGAGAGACCCAGTACTTC. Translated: CASSPLAGRETQYF.

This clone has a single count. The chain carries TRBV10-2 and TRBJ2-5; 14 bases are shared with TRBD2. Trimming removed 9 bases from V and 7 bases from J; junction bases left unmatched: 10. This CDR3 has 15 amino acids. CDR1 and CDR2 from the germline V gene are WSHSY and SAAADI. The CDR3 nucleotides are TGCGCCAGTATGACCGGGACTAGCGGGGGCGGGACCCAGTACTTC. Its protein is CASMTGTSGGGTQYF.

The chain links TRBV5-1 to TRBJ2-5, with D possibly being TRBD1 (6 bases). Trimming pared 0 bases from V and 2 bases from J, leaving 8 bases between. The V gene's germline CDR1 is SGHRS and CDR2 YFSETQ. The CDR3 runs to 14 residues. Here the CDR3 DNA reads TGCGCCAGCAGCTTGGGGACAGTGCAAGAGACCCAGTACTTC. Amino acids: CASSLGTVQETQYF.

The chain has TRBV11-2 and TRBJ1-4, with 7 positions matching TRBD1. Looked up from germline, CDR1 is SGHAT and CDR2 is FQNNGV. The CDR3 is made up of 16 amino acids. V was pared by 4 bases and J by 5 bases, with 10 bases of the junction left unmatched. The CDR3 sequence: CASSSTYRGRNEKLFF. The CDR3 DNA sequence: TGTGCCAGCAGCTCGACCTACAGGGGCCGCAATGAAAAACTGTTTTTT.

The CDR3 nucleotides read TGTGCCAGCAGTTCCGCGGGACCTAATCAGCCCCAGCATTTT. This codes for CASSSAGPNQPQHF. The chain joins TRBV6-5 to TRBJ1-5; possible D gene TRBD1, 5 bases. Deletions cut 4 bases from V and 4 bases from J, with 11 bases between. This CDR3 is built from 14 residues. Germline V gene data show CDR1 as MNHEY and CDR2 as SVGAGI.

The CDR3 sequence: CASSKPPDRGVCCNQPQHF. CDR3 nucleotides: TGTGCCAGCAGCAAACCGCCGGACAGGGGAGTTTGTTGTAATCAGCCCCAGCATTTT. The chain is built from TRBV21-1 and TRBJ1-5; TRBD1, the table's D call, was not compared with the DNA. TRBV21-1 is a pseudogene locus. CDR3 length: 19 amino acids.

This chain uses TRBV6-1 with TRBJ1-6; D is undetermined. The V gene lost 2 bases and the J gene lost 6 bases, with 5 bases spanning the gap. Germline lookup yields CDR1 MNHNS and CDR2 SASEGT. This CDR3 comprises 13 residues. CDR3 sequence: CASSEQPNSPLHF. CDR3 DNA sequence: TGTGCCAGCAGTGAACAGCCTAATTCACCCCTCCACTTT.

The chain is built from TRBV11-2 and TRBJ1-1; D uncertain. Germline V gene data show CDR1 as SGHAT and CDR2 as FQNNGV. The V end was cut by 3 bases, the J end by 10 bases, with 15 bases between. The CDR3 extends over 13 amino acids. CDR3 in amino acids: CASSFGSALPAFF. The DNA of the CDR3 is TGTGCCAGCAGCTTTGGGTCAGCGCTTCCAGCTTTCTTT.

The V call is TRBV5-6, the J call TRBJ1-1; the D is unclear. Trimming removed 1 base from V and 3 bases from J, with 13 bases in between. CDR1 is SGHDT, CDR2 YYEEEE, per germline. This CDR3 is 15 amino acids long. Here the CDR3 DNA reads TGTGCCAGCAGCTTGATGGGGATCGGGGACACTGAAGCTTTCTTT. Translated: CASSLMGIGDTEAFF.

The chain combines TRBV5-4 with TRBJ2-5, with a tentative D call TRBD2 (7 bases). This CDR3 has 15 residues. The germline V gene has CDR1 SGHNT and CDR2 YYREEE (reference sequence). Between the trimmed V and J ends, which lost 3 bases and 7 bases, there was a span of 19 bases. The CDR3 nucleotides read TGTGCCAGCAGCTCGTGGAATGGGGGGGGCTTGACCCAGTACTTC. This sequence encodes CASSSWNGGGLTQYF.

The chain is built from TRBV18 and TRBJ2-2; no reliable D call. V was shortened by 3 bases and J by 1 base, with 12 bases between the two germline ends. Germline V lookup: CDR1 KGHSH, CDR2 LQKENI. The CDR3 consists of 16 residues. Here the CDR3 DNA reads TGTGCCAGCTCACCCTCCCTTTCCTGGAACACCGGGGAGCTGTTTTTT. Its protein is CASSPSLSWNTGELFF.

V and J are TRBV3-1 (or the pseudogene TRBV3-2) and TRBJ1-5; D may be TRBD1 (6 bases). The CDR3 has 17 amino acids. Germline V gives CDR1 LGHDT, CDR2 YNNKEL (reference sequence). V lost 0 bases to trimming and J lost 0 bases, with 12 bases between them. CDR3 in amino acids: CASSQDIQGNSNQPQHF. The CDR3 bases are TGTGCCAGCAGCCAAGATATTCAGGGGAATAGCAATCAGCCCCAGCATTTT.

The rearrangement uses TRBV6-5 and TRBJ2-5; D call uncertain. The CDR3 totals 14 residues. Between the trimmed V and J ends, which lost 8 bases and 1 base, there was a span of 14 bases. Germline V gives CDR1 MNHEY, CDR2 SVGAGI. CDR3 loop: CASWSLTFQETQYF. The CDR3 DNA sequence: TGTGCCAGCTGGAGTTTGACCTTCCAAGAGACCCAGTACTTC.

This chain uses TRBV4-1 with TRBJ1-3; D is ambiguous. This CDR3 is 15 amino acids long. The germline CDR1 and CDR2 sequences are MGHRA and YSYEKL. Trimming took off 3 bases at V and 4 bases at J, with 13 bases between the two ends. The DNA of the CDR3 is TGCGCCAGCAGCCATTTGGGTGCCCCCGGAAACACCATATATTTT. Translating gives CASSHLGAPGNTIYF.

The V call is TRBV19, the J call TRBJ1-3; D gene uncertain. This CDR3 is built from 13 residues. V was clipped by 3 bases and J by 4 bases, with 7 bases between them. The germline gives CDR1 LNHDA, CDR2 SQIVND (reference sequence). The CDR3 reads CASSMGLGNTIYF. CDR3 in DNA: TGTGCCAGTAGTATGGGCCTCGGAAACACCATATATTTT.

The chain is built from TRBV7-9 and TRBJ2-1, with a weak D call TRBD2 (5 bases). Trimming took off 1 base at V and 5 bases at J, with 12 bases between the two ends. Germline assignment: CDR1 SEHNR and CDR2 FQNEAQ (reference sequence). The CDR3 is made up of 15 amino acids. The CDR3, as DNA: TGTGCCAGCAGCTTAGTTTTGACCGGGGACAATGAGCAGTTCTTC. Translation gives CASSLVLTGDNEQFF. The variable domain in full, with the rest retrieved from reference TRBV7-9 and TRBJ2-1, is DTGVSQNPRHKITKRGQNVTFRCDPISEHNRLYWYRQTLGQGPEFLTYFQNEAQLEKSRLLSDRFSAERPKGSFSTLEIQRTEQGDSAMYLCASSLVLTGDNEQFFGPGTRLTVL.

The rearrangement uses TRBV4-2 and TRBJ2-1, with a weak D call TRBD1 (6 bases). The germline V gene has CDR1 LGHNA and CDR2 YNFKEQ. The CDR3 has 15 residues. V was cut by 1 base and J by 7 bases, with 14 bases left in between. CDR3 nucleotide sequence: TGTGCCAGCAGCCAAGTGGCCACAGGGAGAAATGAGCAGTTCTTC. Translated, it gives CASSQVATGRNEQFF.

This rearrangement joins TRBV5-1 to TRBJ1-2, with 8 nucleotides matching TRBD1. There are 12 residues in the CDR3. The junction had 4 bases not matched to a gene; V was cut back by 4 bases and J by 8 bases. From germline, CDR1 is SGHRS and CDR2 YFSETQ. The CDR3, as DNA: TGCGCCAGCAGCCCGGACAGGGAAGGCTACACCTTC. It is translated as CASSPDREGYTF.

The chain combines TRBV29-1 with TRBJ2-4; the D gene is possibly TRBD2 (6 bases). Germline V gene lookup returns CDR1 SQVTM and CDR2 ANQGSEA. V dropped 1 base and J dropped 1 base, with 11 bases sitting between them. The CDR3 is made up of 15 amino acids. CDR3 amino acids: CSVEVGGKAKNIQYF. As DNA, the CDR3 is TGCAGCGTTGAAGTCGGAGGGAAGGCCAAAAACATTCAGTACTTC.

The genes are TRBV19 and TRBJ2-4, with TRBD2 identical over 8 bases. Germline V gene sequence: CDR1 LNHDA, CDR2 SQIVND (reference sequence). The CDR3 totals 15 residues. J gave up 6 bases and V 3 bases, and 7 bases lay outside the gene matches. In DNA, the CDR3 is TGTGCCAGTAGTATGAGCGGGGGCCCATCAAACATTCAGTACTTC. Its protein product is CASSMSGGPSNIQYF.

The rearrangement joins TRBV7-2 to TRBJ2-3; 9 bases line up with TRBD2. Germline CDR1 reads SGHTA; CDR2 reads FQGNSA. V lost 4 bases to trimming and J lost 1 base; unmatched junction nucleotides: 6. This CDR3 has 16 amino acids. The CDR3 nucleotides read TGTGCCAGCAGCTCTATAGCGGGAGTCGGCACAGATACGCAGTATTTT. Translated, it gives CASSSIAGVGTDTQYF. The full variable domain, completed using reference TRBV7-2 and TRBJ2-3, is GAGVSQSPSNKVTEKGKDVELRCDPISGHTALYWYRQSLGQGLEFLIYFQGNSAPDKSGLPSDRFSAERTGGSVSTLTIQRTQQEDSAVYLCASSSIAGVGTDTQYFGPGTRLTVL.

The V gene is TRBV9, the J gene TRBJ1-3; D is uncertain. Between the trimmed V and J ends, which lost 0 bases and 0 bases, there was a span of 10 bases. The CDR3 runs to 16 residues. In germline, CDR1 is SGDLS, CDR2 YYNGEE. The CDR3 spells CASSVVSPDSGNTIYF. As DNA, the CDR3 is TGTGCCAGCAGCGTAGTGTCCCCAGACTCTGGAAACACCATATATTTT.

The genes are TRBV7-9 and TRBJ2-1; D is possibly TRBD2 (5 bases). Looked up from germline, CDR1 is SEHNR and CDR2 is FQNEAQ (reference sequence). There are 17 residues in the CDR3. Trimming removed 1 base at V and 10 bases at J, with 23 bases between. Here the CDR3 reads CASSLVRGLLPSVEQFF. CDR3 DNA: TGTGCCAGCAGCTTAGTTCGCGGACTTTTACCCAGCGTGGAGCAGTTCTTC. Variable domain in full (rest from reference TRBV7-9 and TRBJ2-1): DTGVSQNPRHKITKRGQNVTFRCDPISEHNRLYWYRQTLGQGPEFLTYFQNEAQLEKSRLLSDRFSAERPKGSFSTLEIQRTEQGDSAMYLCASSLVRGLLPSVEQFFGPGTRLTVL.

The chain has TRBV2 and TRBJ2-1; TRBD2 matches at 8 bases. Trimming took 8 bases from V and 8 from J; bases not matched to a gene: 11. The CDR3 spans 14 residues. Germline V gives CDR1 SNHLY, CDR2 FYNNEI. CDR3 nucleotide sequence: TGTGCCAGCCGAACGGGACTAGTTTTCGATGAGCAGTTCTTC. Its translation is CASRTGLVFDEQFF.

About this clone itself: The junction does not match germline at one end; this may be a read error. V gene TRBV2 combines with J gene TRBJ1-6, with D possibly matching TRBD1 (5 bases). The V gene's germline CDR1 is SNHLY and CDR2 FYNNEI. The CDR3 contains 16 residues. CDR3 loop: CASCEDDSTRGSPLHF. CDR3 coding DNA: TGTGCCAGCTGTGAAGACGACAGTACCCGCGGTTCACCCCTCCACTTT.

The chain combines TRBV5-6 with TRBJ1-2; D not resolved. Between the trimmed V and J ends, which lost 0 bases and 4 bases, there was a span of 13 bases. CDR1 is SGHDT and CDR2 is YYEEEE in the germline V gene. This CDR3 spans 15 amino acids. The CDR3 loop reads CASSLARTYSYGYTF. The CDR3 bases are TGTGCCAGCAGCTTGGCAAGGACGTATAGCTATGGCTACACCTTC.